These 28 T cell receptor beta chains came from one sample sequenced in a study of blood T cell repertoires in COVID-19. TCRdb keeps only in-frame clones here, not all; method: immunoSEQ multiplex PCR. The sample holds over 120,000 clones, approximately 83% seen once. The sequencing sample was made of PBMCs or T cells enriched from blood (not recorded which). The receptors stem from a man aged 45 to 65 who had recovered from COVID-19.

The rearrangement joins TRBV14 to TRBJ2-5; D is possibly TRBD1 (5 bases). Germline CDR1 is SGHDN and CDR2 is FVKESK. Trimming cost V 2 bases and J 4 bases, with 14 bases left between them. The CDR3 totals 15 residues. CDR3 coding DNA: TGTGCCAGCAGCCAACAGGGCTTCACGGCAGAGACCCAGTACTTC. Protein: CASSQQGFTAETQYF.

For the CDR3, the DNA is TGTGCCAGCAGTTTAGGGACAGGGGTTGGCTACACCTTC. Translating it yields CASSLGTGVGYTF. The chain couples TRBV12-3 or TRBV12-4 to TRBJ1-2; 9 bases line up with TRBD1. The CDR3 runs 13 residues. With 1 base clipped from V and 7 bases from J, the junction kept 1 base outside the gene matches.

The chain employs TRBV7-3 and TRBJ2-7; possible D gene TRBD2, 5 bases. CDR1 is SGHTA, CDR2 FQGTGA, per germline. Trimming took off 1 base at V and 6 bases at J, with 7 bases between the two ends. The CDR3 has 12 residues. CDR3 in DNA: TGTGCCAGCAGCTTAAGCGGAGGCGAGCAGTACTTC. Amino acids: CASSLSGGEQYF.

The chain carries TRBV14 and TRBJ2-7; possible D gene TRBD1, 6 bases. Germline V CDR1 and CDR2: SGHDN, FVKESK. The CDR3 sequence is 15 residues long. V was shortened by 3 bases and J by 1 base, with 13 bases between the two germline ends. The CDR3 reads CASSHTGPFSYEQYF. The CDR3 nucleotides are TGTGCCAGCAGCCATACAGGGCCGTTTTCCTACGAGCAGTACTTC. Variable domain in full (rest from reference TRBV14 and TRBJ2-7): EAGVTQFPSHSVIEKGQTVTLRCDPISGHDNLYWYRRVMGKEIKFLLHFVKESKQDESGMPNNRFLAERTGGTYSTLKVQPAELEDSGVYFCASSHTGPFSYEQYFGPGTRLTVT.

The rearrangement uses TRBV12-3 or TRBV12-4 and TRBJ2-7; D may be TRBD2 (6 bases). Deletions cut 6 bases from V and 2 bases from J, with 11 bases between. CDR3 length equals 13 residues. The CDR3 is CASRGGRAYEQYF. CDR3 sequence (DNA): TGTGCCAGCAGGGGAGGCCGAGCCTACGAGCAGTACTTC.

The rearrangement joins TRBV29-1 to TRBJ1-1; D not certain. The CDR3 is 12 amino acids. CDR1 is SQVTM, CDR2 ANQGSEA, per germline. V was shortened by 5 bases and J by 4 bases, with 11 bases between the two germline ends. The CDR3 loop reads CSVQLEGTEAFF. In nucleotides, the CDR3 is TGCAGCGTTCAGTTGGAGGGCACTGAAGCTTTCTTT.

V gene TRBV9 combines with J gene TRBJ1-2, with TRBD1 identical over 8 bases. There are 13 residues in the CDR3. The V gene's germline CDR1 is SGDLS and CDR2 YYNGEE. V lost 3 bases, J lost 12 bases, and 10 bases stayed unmatched. CDR3 nucleotides: TGTGCCAGCAGCGCAGACAGGGGAGGAGGCCACACCTTC. It yields the protein CASSADRGGGHTF.

The chain employs TRBV6-5 and TRBJ1-1; 8 nucleotides agree with TRBD1. Trimming removed 8 bases from V and 4 bases from J; junction bases left unmatched: 12. The CDR3 is made up of 15 amino acids. CDR1 is MNHEY, CDR2 SVGAGI, per germline. The CDR3 nucleotides are TGTGCCAGCGGAATTCAGGGGGCGCGAGGCACTGAAGCTTTCTTT. The encoded protein is CASGIQGARGTEAFF.

The chain recombines TRBV9 with TRBJ1-1, with 8 positions matching TRBD1. The trim removed 0 bases at V and 1 base at J, leaving 5 bases unmatched. The CDR3 runs 16 residues. Germline V lookup: CDR1 SGDLS, CDR2 YYNGEE. CDR3 residues: CASSVGTGSRNTEAFF. The CDR3 DNA is TGTGCCAGCAGCGTAGGGACAGGGTCTAGGAACACTGAAGCTTTCTTT.

V and J are TRBV7-2 and TRBJ1-1; D gene ambiguous. V lost 1 base, J lost 5 bases, and 11 bases lay in between. CDR3 length: 14 amino acids. CDR1 and CDR2 (germline): SGHTA, FQGNSA. The CDR3 loop is CASSLVGDSTEAFF. The CDR3 DNA sequence: TGTGCCAGCAGCTTAGTGGGCGATAGTACTGAAGCTTTCTTT.

The V gene is TRBV28, the J gene TRBJ1-1; D is possibly TRBD1 (5 bases). The V and J ends lost 6 bases and 0 bases respectively, with 11 bases between them. Germline values: CDR1 MDHEN, CDR2 SYDVKM. The CDR3 has 14 amino acids. The CDR3 spells CASRHRQMNTEAFF. The CDR3 region has the DNA TGTGCCAGCAGGCATCGACAGATGAACACTGAAGCTTTCTTT.

V and J are TRBV15 and TRBJ1-1; D remains ambiguous. This CDR3 has 12 amino acids. Germline CDR1 LNHNV, CDR2 YYDKDF (reference sequence). The germline V and J ends were trimmed by 0 bases and 7 bases, with 6 bases remaining between them. The CDR3 protein is CATSRDGSEAFF. In DNA form, the CDR3 reads TGTGCCACCAGCAGAGATGGCAGTGAAGCTTTCTTT. The whole variable domain, filled in from reference TRBV15 and TRBJ1-1, reads DAMVIQNPRYQVTQFGKPVTLSCSQTLNHNVMYWYQQKSSQAPKLLFHYYDKDFNNEADTPDNFQSRRPNTSFCFLDIRSPGLGDTAMYLCATSRDGSEAFFGQGTRLTVV.

J is TRBJ1-1 and V is TRBV4-3, with D possibly being TRBD1 (5 bases). Deletions cut 1 base from V and 6 bases from J, with 15 bases between. This CDR3 spans 15 amino acids. Germline CDR1 is LGHNA and CDR2 is YSLEER. The CDR3 loop reads CASSQGVGGRSEAFF. CDR3 nucleotide sequence: TGCGCCAGCAGCCAAGGTGTGGGGGGTAGGTCTGAAGCTTTCTTT.

CDR3 amino acids: CASSINKQSYEQYF. The CDR3 bases are TGCGCCAGCAGCATCAACAAACAGTCCTACGAGCAGTACTTC. V and J are TRBV5-1 and TRBJ2-7; D gene unclear. Trimming pared 4 bases from V and 1 base from J, leaving 12 bases between. The germline V gene has CDR1 SGHRS and CDR2 YFSETQ. The length of the CDR3 is 14 residues.

This sequence joins TRBV2 and TRBJ1-5; a weak D match, TRBD1 (5 bases). From germline, CDR1 is SNHLY and CDR2 FYNNEI. This CDR3 is 15 amino acids long. V gave up 8 bases and J gave up 6 bases, with 20 bases separating them. The CDR3 DNA is TGTGCCAGCTCTCTGAGGATGGGGGGAAGTCAGCCCCAGCATTTT. Its translation is CASSLRMGGSQPQHF. Complete variable domain (other parts from reference TRBV2 and TRBJ1-5): EPEVTQTPSHQVTQMGQEVILRCVPISNHLYFYWYRQILGQKVEFLVSFYNNEISEKSEIFDDQFSVERPDGSNFTLKIRSTKLEDSAMYFCASSLRMGGSQPQHFGDGTRLSIL.

V and J are TRBV29-1 and TRBJ2-3, with D possibly matching TRBD2 (6 bases). Between the trimmed V and J ends, which lost 4 bases and 2 bases, there was a span of 13 bases. The CDR3 sequence is 14 residues long. CDR1 is SQVTM and CDR2 is ANQGSEA in the germline V gene. CDR3 residues: CSVGERALTDTQYF. CDR3 sequence (DNA): TGCAGCGTTGGTGAGCGGGCCCTCACAGATACGCAGTATTTT.

This sequence joins TRBV19 and TRBJ1-1, with no clear D. The CDR3 extends over 11 amino acids. The V end was cut by 3 bases, the J end by 8 bases, with 7 bases between. Germline V CDR1 and CDR2: LNHDA, SQIVND (reference sequence). The CDR3 nucleotides are TGTGCCAGTAGTATGGCAAGAGAAGCTTTCTTT. Residues: CASSMAREAFF.

In its sample, this clone was seen once. J is TRBJ2-7 and V is TRBV7-2, with 12 bases that match TRBD1. The V and J ends lost 1 base and 7 bases, in that order; junction bases with no gene match: 5. Germline CDR1 is SGHTA and CDR2 is FQGNSA. The CDR3 runs to 15 residues. As DNA, the CDR3 is TGTGCCAGCAGCTTAGATGGGACAGGGGGCAAGGAGCAGTACTTC. Translation: CASSLDGTGGKEQYF.

J is TRBJ1-2 and V is TRBV30; possible D gene TRBD1, 6 bases. Germline CDR1 reads GTSNPN; CDR2 reads SVGIG (reference sequence). V lost 1 base to trimming and J lost 4 bases, with 16 bases between them. This CDR3 is 15 amino acids long. The CDR3 region has the DNA TGTGCCTGGAGTGGACAGGCCCCGATCTTCTATGGCTACACCTTC. It encodes CAWSGQAPIFYGYTF.

Regarding this clone: It may be a read error: a sequence one base away is much more abundant. The same CDR3 can be traced to other DNA sequences in this sample. The rearrangement joins TRBV7-2 to TRBJ1-2; 7 bases are shared with TRBD1. CDR1 is SGHTA, CDR2 FQGNSA, per germline. The ends lost 2 bases at V and 8 bases at J; junction bases unmatched: 8. This CDR3 region has 14 residues. For the CDR3, the DNA is TGTGCCAGCAGCTTAACGGGACAGTTCTACGGCTACACCTTC. It encodes CASSLTGQFYGYTF.

CDR3 sequence: CASSVRTGGATEAFF. Here the CDR3 DNA reads TGTGCCAGCAGCGTTCGGACAGGGGGCGCGACTGAAGCTTTCTTT. This chain links TRBV9 with TRBJ1-1, with TRBD1 matching 11 bases. This CDR3 contains 15 residues. Looked up from germline, CDR1 is SGDLS and CDR2 is YYNGEE. V lost 2 bases to trimming and J lost 5 bases; unmatched junction nucleotides: 5.

This chain links TRBV3-1 (or the pseudogene TRBV3-2) with TRBJ1-6; 9 bases are shared with TRBD1. Losses at the gene ends were 0 bases for V and 10 bases for J; bases not matched to a gene: 13. CDR1 and CDR2 from the germline V gene are LGHDT and YNNKEL (reference sequence). The CDR3 loop spans 18 amino acids. The CDR3 region has the DNA TGTGCCAGCAGCCAAGATCGAGGGAACAGGGGGCTTAGGTCACCCCTCCACTTT. Translating gives CASSQDRGNRGLRSPLHF.

The chain joins TRBV12-3 or TRBV12-4 to TRBJ1-1; D remains ambiguous. V lost 3 bases, J lost 8 bases, and 10 bases lay in between. The CDR3 is 12 amino acids. The CDR3: CASSLSGDEAFF. The CDR3 DNA sequence: TGTGCCAGCAGTTTGTCTGGAGACGAAGCTTTCTTT.

V gene TRBV18 combines with J gene TRBJ1-4, with 9 bases matching TRBD1. CDR3 length: 13 residues. Germline V CDR1 and CDR2: KGHSH, LQKENI. V was clipped by 2 bases and J by 17 bases; unmatched bases: 9. The CDR3 sequence is CASSPGDRESLFF. CDR3 DNA sequence: TGTGCCAGCTCACCAGGGGACAGGGAGAGCCTTTTTTTT.

This sequence joins TRBV25-1 and TRBJ2-3, with TRBD2 matching over 8 bases. This CDR3 spans 17 amino acids. V trimming: 5 bases; J trimming: 2 bases; junction bases outside the gene matches: 12. Germline V gene data show CDR1 as MGHDK and CDR2 as SYGVNS. This CDR3 reads CASSPFTGTRFTDTQYF. CDR3 DNA sequence: TGTGCCAGCAGTCCTTTTACCGGGACTAGGTTCACAGATACGCAGTATTTT.

J is TRBJ2-5 and V is TRBV11-2; the match to TRBD2 covers 9 bases. The ends lost 6 bases at V and 5 bases at J; junction bases unmatched: 13. Germline loops: CDR1 SGHAT, CDR2 FQNNGV. The CDR3 totals 16 residues. CDR3 coding DNA: TGTGCCAGCAGTCCGCTTCGCGGGGGGGTCAAGGAGACCCAGTACTTC. Its translation: CASSPLRGGVKETQYF.

The chain couples TRBV19 to TRBJ1-1; 7 nucleotides match TRBD1. Germline assignment: CDR1 LNHDA and CDR2 SQIVND (reference sequence). There are 15 residues in the CDR3. Trimming at V came to 6 bases and at J to 6 bases, leaving 13 bases not matched to a gene. The CDR3 reads CASRDFRGGVPEAFF. The CDR3 coding sequence is TGTGCCAGTAGAGATTTTCGAGGGGGCGTACCTGAAGCTTTCTTT. Full variable domain (missing parts from reference TRBV19 and TRBJ1-1): DGGITQSPKYLFRKEGQNVTLSCEQNLNHDAMYWYRQDPGQGLRLIYYSQIVNDFQKGDIAEGYSVSREKKESFPLTVTSAQKNPTAFYLCASRDFRGGVPEAFFGQGTRLTVV.

The V and J genes are TRBV5-4 and TRBJ2-5, with TRBD1 as a possible D gene (6 bases). Trimming removed 5 bases at V and 1 base at J, with 12 bases between. The germline CDR1 and CDR2 sequences are SGHNT and YYREEE (reference sequence). This CDR3 has 14 amino acids. This CDR3 reads CASRKQGLQETQYF. The DNA for the CDR3 is TGTGCCAGCAGAAAACAGGGCCTCCAAGAGACCCAGTACTTC.